Listed below are T cell receptor beta chains from one sample, sequenced in a study of cytomegalovirus exposure and HLA in healthy donors. Data came from immunoSEQ multiplex PCR; TCRdb stores just in-frame clones and leaves some out. The profile shows some 130,000 clones, around 72% of them singletons. The sequenced sample consisted of PBMCs. The receptor source for this set is a woman aged 40 to 50 in good health and CMV-seronegative. CDR3s include the opening cysteine and the closing phenylalanine or tryptophan. Each record gives: CDR3 protein, CDR3 DNA, J gene, clone size, V gene, D gene. D genes are given only for firm matches. A row's size may be missing; if present it is once, few, many or a size class.

CDR3: CASSSGGFYNSPLHF
DNA: TGTGCCAGCAGTTCAGGGGGCTTCTATAATTCACCCCTCCACTTT
J: TRBJ1-6
size: .
V: TRBV28
D: TRBD1

CDR3: CASSETGYEQFF
DNA: TGTGCCAGCAGCGAGACAGGGTATGAGCAGTTCTTC
J: TRBJ2-1
size: once
V: TRBV6-1
D: TRBD1

CDR3: CASRLTGLNTEAFF
DNA: TGTGCCAGCAGGTTGACAGGGCTGAACACTGAAGCTTTCTTT
J: TRBJ1-1
size: few
V: TRBV28
D: TRBD1

CDR3: CASIPGWGAEGYTF
DNA: TGTGCCAGCATCCCAGGGTGGGGCGCTGAGGGCTACACCTTC
J: TRBJ1-2
size: few
V: TRBV6-5
D: .

CDR3: CASTLLQAEETQYF
DNA: TGTGCCAGCACCTTGTTGCAGGCCGAAGAGACCCAGTACTTC
J: TRBJ2-5
size: .
V: TRBV7-2
D: .

CDR3: CASSPIPEYEQFF
DNA: TGCGCCAGCAGCCCGATACCGGAGTATGAGCAGTTCTTC
J: TRBJ2-1
size: .
V: TRBV4-1
D: .

CDR3: CASSFRDSPDTQYF
DNA: TGTGCCAGCAGTTTTCGGGACTCCCCGGATACGCAGTATTTT
J: TRBJ2-3
size: .
V: TRBV2
D: .

CDR3: CASSLGTGDIQYF
DNA: TGTGCCAGCAGCCTGGGGACAGGAGACATTCAGTACTTC
J: TRBJ2-4
size: .
V: TRBV11-2
D: TRBD1

CDR3: CASHRLAGGFTDTQYF
DNA: TGTGCCAGCCACCGACTAGCGGGGGGGTTCACAGATACGCAGTATTTT
J: TRBJ2-3
size: few
V: TRBV28
D: TRBD2

CDR3: CASSLASIGRGQRNTEAFF
DNA: TGTGCCAGCAGCTTAGCATCTATCGGCAGGGGGCAGAGGAACACTGAAGCTTTCTTT
J: TRBJ1-1
size: once
V: TRBV11-2
D: TRBD1

CDR3: CASSRDFSNEQFF
DNA: TGTGCCAGCAGCAGGGACTTTAGCAATGAGCAGTTCTTC
J: TRBJ2-1
size: .
V: TRBV6-4
D: .

CDR3: CASSPYYTGQGSGNTIYF
DNA: TGTGCCAGCAGCCCATACTATACTGGACAGGGCTCTGGAAACACCATATATTTT
J: TRBJ1-3
size: .
V: TRBV11-2
D: TRBD1

CDR3: CASSVGGTGAGNTIYF
DNA: TGTGCCAGCAGCGTAGGTGGGACAGGGGCTGGAAACACCATATATTTT
J: TRBJ1-3
size: .
V: TRBV9
D: TRBD1

CDR3: CASSPRRAAYEQYF
DNA: TGTGCCAGCAGCCCCCGGAGGGCGGCCTACGAGCAGTACTTC
J: TRBJ2-7
size: .
V: TRBV9
D: .

CDR3: CASSPWTLMNYGYTF
DNA: TGTGCCAGCAGCCCGTGGACTTTGATGAACTATGGCTACACCTTC
J: TRBJ1-2
size: .
V: TRBV7-3
D: .

CDR3: CASSLTASTDTQYF
DNA: TGTGCCAGCAGCTTAACAGCTAGCACAGATACGCAGTATTTT
J: TRBJ2-3
size: .
V: TRBV7-2
D: .

CDR3: CASSQAHGGAGDTQYF
DNA: TGCGCCAGCAGCCAAGCCCATGGGGGGGCTGGAGATACGCAGTATTTT
J: TRBJ2-3
size: .
V: TRBV4-3
D: .

CDR3: CASSFLQGAGANVLTF
DNA: TGTGCCAGCAGCTTCCTACAGGGGGCTGGGGCCAACGTCCTGACTTTC
J: TRBJ2-6
size: once
V: TRBV5-6
D: TRBD1

CDR3: CASSLGTGETPLHF
DNA: TGTGCCAGCAGCTTGGGGACAGGAGAAACACCCCTCCACTTT
J: TRBJ1-6
size: .
V: TRBV7-8
D: TRBD1

CDR3: CASSSETSGGADF
DNA: TGTGCCAGCAGCTCCGAAACTAGCGGGGGGGCAGACTTC
J: TRBJ2-5
size: .
V: TRBV7-2
D: TRBD2

CDR3: CASSLRSWTGGDRGTEAFF
DNA: TGTGCCAGCAGCTTGAGGTCTTGGACAGGGGGTGATAGAGGAACTGAAGCTTTCTTT
J: TRBJ1-1
size: .
V: TRBV11-1
D: TRBD1

CDR3: CATRGQPDTQYF
DNA: TGTGCCACCAGAGGACAGCCAGATACGCAGTATTTT
J: TRBJ2-3
size: .
V: TRBV19
D: .

CDR3: CASSGGRGNQPQHF
DNA: TGTGCCAGCAGTGGAGGCAGGGGCAATCAGCCCCAGCATTTT
J: TRBJ1-5
size: .
V: TRBV2
D: .

CDR3: CARSFKRGRNTEAFF
DNA: TGTGCCAGAAGCTTCAAGAGGGGGCGGAACACTGAAGCTTTCTTT
J: TRBJ1-1
size: .
V: TRBV5-3
D: TRBD1

CDR3: CASSGDLAGQETQYF
DNA: TGCGCCAGCAGCGGCGACCTAGCGGGGCAAGAGACCCAGTACTTC
J: TRBJ2-5
size: .
V: TRBV5-1
D: TRBD2

CDR3: CSVTTGGNSPLHF
DNA: TGCAGCGTCACGACAGGGGGCAATTCACCCCTCCACTTT
J: TRBJ1-6
size: .
V: TRBV29-1
D: TRBD1

CDR3: CASSILSTDTQYF
DNA: TGTGCCAGCAGTATCTTAAGCACAGATACGCAGTATTTT
J: TRBJ2-3
size: .
V: TRBV6-1
D: .

CDR3: CASSKVRGLGGMNTEAFF
DNA: TGTGCCAGCAGCAAAGTCCGAGGTTTGGGGGGTATGAACACTGAAGCTTTCTTT
J: TRBJ1-1
size: .
V: TRBV21-1
D: .

CDR3: CASSFPGQGKTEAFF
DNA: TGCGCCAGCAGCTTCCCAGGACAGGGAAAGACTGAAGCTTTCTTT
J: TRBJ1-1
size: .
V: TRBV4-1
D: TRBD1

CDR3: CASSLGLAGGTLTYTQYF
DNA: TGTGCCAGCAGCTTGGGACTAGCGGGGGGGACTCTCACATATACGCAGTATTTT
J: TRBJ2-3
size: .
V: TRBV5-4
D: TRBD2

CDR3: CASSQDLQGANYGYTF
DNA: TGCGCCAGCAGCCAAGATCTGCAGGGCGCCAACTATGGCTACACCTTC
J: TRBJ1-2
size: .
V: TRBV4-3
D: .

CDR3: CASSYHPGHRENTEAFF
DNA: TGTGCCAGCAGTTATCACCCGGGACACCGAGAAAACACTGAAGCTTTCTTT
J: TRBJ1-1
size: .
V: TRBV27
D: .

CDR3: CASSESQGGYTF
DNA: TGTGCCAGCAGTGAATCTCAGGGTGGCTACACCTTC
J: TRBJ1-2
size: few
V: TRBV6-1
D: .

CDR3: CASSYLAAGDGYTF
DNA: TGTGCCAGCAGTTACCTGGCGGCAGGGGATGGCTACACCTTC
J: TRBJ1-2
size: .
V: TRBV6-5
D: .

CDR3: CATSSRTGGHGYTF
DNA: TGTGCCACCAGCAGTAGGACAGGGGGCCATGGCTACACCTTC
J: TRBJ1-2
size: .
V: TRBV15
D: TRBD1

CDR3: CASSLLTGRYYNSPLHF
DNA: TGTGCCAGCAGTTTGCTGACAGGAAGGTACTATAATTCACCCCTCCACTTT
J: TRBJ1-6
size: .
V: TRBV2
D: .

CDR3: CASSPDRAKNYGYTF
DNA: TGCGCCAGCAGCCCCGACAGGGCAAAAAACTATGGCTACACCTTC
J: TRBJ1-2
size: .
V: TRBV5-1
D: TRBD1

CDR3: CATSLTGGGANVLTF
DNA: TGTGCCACCAGCCTTACGGGAGGTGGGGCCAACGTCCTGACTTTC
J: TRBJ2-6
size: .
V: TRBV15
D: TRBD2

CDR3: CASSFGPEETQYF
DNA: TGTGCCAGCAGCTTTGGGCCGGAAGAGACCCAGTACTTC
J: TRBJ2-5
size: .
V: TRBV7-3
D: .

CDR3: CASSLYTGMNTEAFF
DNA: TGTGCCAGCAGCTTGTATACAGGCATGAACACTGAAGCTTTCTTT
J: TRBJ1-1
size: .
V: TRBV5-8
D: .

CDR3: CASSQDRGDSTEAFF
DNA: TGTGCCAGCAGCCAGGACAGGGGAGATTCCACTGAAGCTTTCTTT
J: TRBJ1-1
size: .
V: TRBV6-5
D: TRBD1

CDR3: CASSVTGYNQPQHF
DNA: TGTGCCAGCAGCGTTACAGGGTACAATCAGCCCCAGCATTTT
J: TRBJ1-5
size: .
V: TRBV5-8
D: .

CDR3: CASKGAGGSNQPQHF
DNA: TGTGCCAGCAAGGGGGCGGGGGGTAGCAATCAGCCCCAGCATTTT
J: TRBJ1-5
size: .
V: TRBV2
D: TRBD1

CDR3: CASSIGRQGYGYTF
DNA: TGTGCCAGCAGTATCGGACGGCAGGGATATGGCTACACCTTC
J: TRBJ1-2
size: few
V: TRBV6-1
D: .

CDR3: CASSVQGNTEAFF
DNA: TGTGCCAGCAGTGTACAGGGGAACACTGAAGCTTTCTTT
J: TRBJ1-1
size: few
V: TRBV2
D: .

CDR3: CASSPSSTQETQYF
DNA: TGTGCCAGCAGCCCCAGTTCAACCCAAGAGACCCAGTACTTC
J: TRBJ2-5
size: .
V: TRBV7-3
D: .

CDR3: CASSSADTQYF
DNA: TGTGCCAGCAGCTCCGCAGATACGCAGTATTTT
J: TRBJ2-3
size: .
V: TRBV7-9
D: .

CDR3: CASRNQDTQYF
DNA: TGCGCCAGCAGGAACCAGGATACGCAGTATTTT
J: TRBJ2-3
size: .
V: TRBV5-1
D: .

CDR3: CASSARGTHDKNTEAFF
DNA: TGTGCCAGCAGCGCCCGGGGTACCCATGACAAGAACACTGAAGCTTTCTTT
J: TRBJ1-1
size: .
V: TRBV7-9
D: .